This TCR beta chain was found in a study of T cells in Graves' hyperthyroidism and ophthalmopathy. Study observations and caveats: The model foresaw ophthalmopathy a median around 6 months prior to onset.

The CDR3 length is 12 residues. V shed 6 bases and J 6 bases; nucleotides not matched to a gene: 4. Amplified TCR beta CDR3 regions came from RNA transcripts. HTBI primers were the set used in a first-round RT-PCR of the TCR CDR3. From the multiplex PCR reads, TCRdb called clonotypes with MiXCR, one entry per CDR3 protein. The top ten hold 11% of the sample, which has 300,000 to 450,000 distinct CDR3 sequences, approximately 15% seen once. Stable Graves' hyperthyroidism denoted no ophthalmopathy progression over 18 months. The patients, who ranged from 18 to 65 in age, presented with newly diagnosed hyperthyroidism lasting under 2 months. There are many counts of this clonotype. The antigen is unknown.

The TCR was taken from a woman aged 55-75 years with Graves' hyperthyroidism. The V gene is TRBV12-3 or TRBV12-4, the J gene TRBJ1-1; TRBD1 matches 7 bases. Material: blood. Written as DNA, the CDR3 is TGTGCCAGCAGAACAGGGGCGGCTGAAGCTTTCTTT. Translated, it gives CASRTGAAEAFF.